Listed below are T cell receptor beta chains from one sample, sequenced in a study of cytomegalovirus exposure and HLA in healthy donors. Libraries were prepared by immunoSEQ multiplex PCR; TCRdb keeps only in-frame clonotypes and omits some of them. This sample yields about 160,000 clones, of which around 80% are seen a single time; approximately 1.2% belongs to the top ten. The specimen was PBMCs. The receptor source for this set is a boy aged 2-15 years in good health and CMV-seronegative. Each CDR3 is given with its conserved first and last residue. Each record gives: J gene, V gene, clone size, D gene, CDR3 length, CDR3 DNA, CDR3 protein. The D gene is left open where the match is weak. Clone size appears in some rows only: once, few, many, or a class for an expanded clone.

>TRBJ1-1|TRBV19|-|TRBD1|15
TGTGCCAGTACCCGGGGACAGGTTATTAACACTGAAGCTTTCTTT
CASTRGQVINTEAFF
>TRBJ1-6|TRBV7-9|-|-|15
TGTTCCAGCAGCCGGGGGGGGGCTGGGAATTCACCCCTCCACTTT
CSSSRGGAGNSPLHF
>TRBJ2-7|TRBV27|-|TRBD1|15
TGTGCCAGCAGTGGTGACAGGGGTTTAATCTACGAGCAGTACTTC
CASSGDRGLIYEQYF
>TRBJ1-2|TRBV29-1|-|-|12
TGCAGCGCCACCGCAGGGGACTATGGCTACACCTTC
CSATAGDYGYTF
>TRBJ1-1|TRBV4-3|-|-|13
TGCGCCAGCAGCCAAGAGGGAGGCACTGAAGCTTTCTTT
CASSQEGGTEAFF
>TRBJ2-1|TRBV13|-|TRBD2|16
TGTGCCAGCAGCTCCCGGGGGAGGGCCCTTAGCAATGAGCAGTTCTTC
CASSSRGRALSNEQFF
>TRBJ2-2|TRBV29-1|once|-|12
TGCAGCGTGGGGACTGGCACCGGGGAGCTGTTTTTT
CSVGTGTGELFF
>TRBJ2-7|TRBV6-5|-|-|14
TGTGCCAGCTCGCGGTTTTCAGCTTACTACGAGCAGTACTTC
CASSRFSAYYEQYF
>TRBJ2-1|TRBV2|-|-|12
TGTGCCAGCAGTGATTGGCTCCATGAGCAGTTCTTC
CASSDWLHEQFF
>TRBJ1-5|TRBV19|-|-|15
TGTGCCAGTAGTATAGTGGGGCCGAGCAATCAGCCCCAGCATTTT
CASSIVGPSNQPQHF
>TRBJ1-1|TRBV30|-|-|16
TGTGCCTGGAGTGTATCGGTTCGGAGGGCGAACACTGAAGCTTTCTTT
CAWSVSVRRANTEAFF
>TRBJ2-1|TRBV5-5|-|-|17
TGTGCCAGCAGCTTCCGGATCCCAGGGGTTTCCTACAATGAGCAGTTCTTC
CASSFRIPGVSYNEQFF
>TRBJ2-1|TRBV28|-|TRBD1|16
TGTGCCAGCAGTTTAGCTGGACAGGTCTTATACAATGAGCAGTTCTTC
CASSLAGQVLYNEQFF
>TRBJ1-1|TRBV5-4|-|-|12
TGTGCCAGCAGCTTCACGGGTACTGAAGCTTTCTTT
CASSFTGTEAFF
>TRBJ1-5|TRBV6-6|-|-|12
TGTGCCAGCATCGGGGAGGATCAGCCCCAGCATTTT
CASIGEDQPQHF
>TRBJ2-5|TRBV7-6|-|TRBD1|15
TGTGCCAGCAGCTCGGACAGGGGACAAGGGGAGACCCAGTACTTC
CASSSDRGQGETQYF
>TRBJ2-3|TRBV4-1|-|-|17
TGCGCCAGCAGCCATCAACTTAGCATATTTAGGACAGATACGCAGTATTTT
CASSHQLSIFRTDTQYF
>TRBJ2-1|TRBV5-1|-|-|14
TGCGCCAGCTACCCGCAAGGGAGACGTGATGAGCAGTTCTTC
CASYPQGRRDEQFF